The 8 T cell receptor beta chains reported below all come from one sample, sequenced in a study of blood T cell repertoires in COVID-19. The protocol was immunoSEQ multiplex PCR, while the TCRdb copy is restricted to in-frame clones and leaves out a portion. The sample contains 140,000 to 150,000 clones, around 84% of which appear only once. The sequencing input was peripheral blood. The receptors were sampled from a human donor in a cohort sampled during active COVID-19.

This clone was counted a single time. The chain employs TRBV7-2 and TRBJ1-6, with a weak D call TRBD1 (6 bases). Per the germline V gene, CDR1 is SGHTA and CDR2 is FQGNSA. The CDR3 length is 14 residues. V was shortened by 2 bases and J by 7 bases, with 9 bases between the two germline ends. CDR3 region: CASSLFGQNSPLHF. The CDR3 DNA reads TGTGCCAGCAGCTTATTCGGACAGAATTCACCCCTCCACTTT. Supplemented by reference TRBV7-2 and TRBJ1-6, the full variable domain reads GAGVSQSPSNKVTEKGKDVELRCDPISGHTALYWYRQSLGQGLEFLIYFQGNSAPDKSGLPSDRFSAERTGGSVSTLTIQRTQQEDSAVYLCASSLFGQNSPLHFGNGTRLTVT.

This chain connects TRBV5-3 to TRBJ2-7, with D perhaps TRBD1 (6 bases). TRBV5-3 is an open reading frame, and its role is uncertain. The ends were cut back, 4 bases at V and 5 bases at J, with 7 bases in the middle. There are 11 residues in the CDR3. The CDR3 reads CARSQGNEQYF. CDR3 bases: TGTGCCAGAAGCCAGGGGAACGAGCAGTACTTC.

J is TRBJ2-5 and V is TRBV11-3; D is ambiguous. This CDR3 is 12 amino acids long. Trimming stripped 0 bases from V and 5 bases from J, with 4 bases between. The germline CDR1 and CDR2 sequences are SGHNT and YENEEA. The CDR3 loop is CASSLDRETQYF. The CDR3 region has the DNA TGTGCCAGCAGCTTAGATCGGGAGACCCAGTACTTC.

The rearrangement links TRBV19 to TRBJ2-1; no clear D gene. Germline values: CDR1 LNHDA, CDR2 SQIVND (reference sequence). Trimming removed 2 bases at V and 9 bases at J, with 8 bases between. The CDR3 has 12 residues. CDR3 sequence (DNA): TGTGCCAGTAGTATACCCCTCCGTGAGCAGTTCTTC. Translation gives CASSIPLREQFF.

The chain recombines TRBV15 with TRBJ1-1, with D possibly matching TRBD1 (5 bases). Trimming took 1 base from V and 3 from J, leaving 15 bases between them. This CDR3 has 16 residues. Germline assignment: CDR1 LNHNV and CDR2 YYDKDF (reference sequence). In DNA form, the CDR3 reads TGTGCCACCAGCAGAGGAGGCCCAGGGAGGGACACTGAAGCTTTCTTT. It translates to CATSRGGPGRDTEAFF.

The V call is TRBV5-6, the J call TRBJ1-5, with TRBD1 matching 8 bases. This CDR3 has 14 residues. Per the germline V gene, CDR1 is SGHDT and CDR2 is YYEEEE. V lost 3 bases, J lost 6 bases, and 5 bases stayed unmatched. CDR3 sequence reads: CASSSRQGSQPQHF. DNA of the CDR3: TGTGCCAGCAGCTCCAGACAGGGGAGTCAGCCCCAGCATTTT.

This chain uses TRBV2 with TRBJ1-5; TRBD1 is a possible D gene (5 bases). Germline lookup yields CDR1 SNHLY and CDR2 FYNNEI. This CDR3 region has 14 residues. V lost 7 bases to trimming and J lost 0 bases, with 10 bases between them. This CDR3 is CASTLTDSNQPQHF. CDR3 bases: TGTGCCAGCACGCTGACAGATAGCAATCAGCCCCAGCATTTT.

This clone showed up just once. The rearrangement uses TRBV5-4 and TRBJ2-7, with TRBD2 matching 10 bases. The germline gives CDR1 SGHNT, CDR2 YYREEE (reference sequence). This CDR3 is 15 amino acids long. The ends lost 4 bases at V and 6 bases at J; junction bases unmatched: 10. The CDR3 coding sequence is TGTGCCAGCAGCGGCCAAGCGGGGGGGATCGGCGAGCAGTACTTC. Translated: CASSGQAGGIGEQYF.